Included here is one T cell receptor (beta chain) sequence, with context. This sample stems from a study of blood T cell repertoires in COVID-19. Turning to the study itself: COVID-19 samples collected from the United States, Italy and Spain covered acute and convalescent phases. Sources were T cells, B-cell-depleted T cells, or PBMCs; the material itself was cDNA or gDNA.

Profiled with immunoSEQ multiplex PCR; TCRdb holds only in-frame clones, not every one. The table records about 170,000 clones, 70% to 90% of them present only once. The V gene's germline CDR1 is MNHNS and CDR2 SASEGT. This CDR3 is 16 amino acids long. J lost 4 bases, V lost 2 bases, and 6 bases had no gene match. The sequence derives from a man aged 50 to 60 who had recovered from COVID-19. The chain combines TRBV6-1 with TRBJ2-3, with TRBD2 matching 10 bases. What was sequenced was peripheral blood. The CDR3 DNA reads TGTGCCAGCAGTGAACGGCCTAGCGGGAGCTCAGATACGCAGTATTTT. The encoded protein is CASSERPSGSSDTQYF.